The 21 T cell receptor beta chains in this list originate from one sample, sequenced in a study of cytomegalovirus exposure and HLA in healthy donors. The PCR employed 60 Vbeta primers together with 13 Jbeta primers. Sequencing was performed with immunoSEQ multiplex PCR; in TCRdb, only in-frame clones are kept and a portion is missing. The profile shows approximately 120,000 clones, around 75% of them singletons. The sample consisted of PBMCs. The receptors derive from a woman in her forties or fifties in good health and CMV-seronegative.

CDR3 protein: CASSLLVQGGTEAFF. CDR3 sequence (DNA): TGTGCCAGCAGCCTACTGGTTCAGGGTGGTACTGAAGCTTTCTTT. The gene calls are TRBV6-5 and TRBJ1-1, with D perhaps matching TRBD1 (5 bases). V was clipped by 6 bases and J by 5 bases, with 19 bases between them. Germline V gene lookup returns CDR1 MNHEY and CDR2 SVGAGI. This CDR3 is built from 15 residues.

The genes are TRBV7-3 and TRBJ2-7; D is perhaps TRBD1 (6 bases). Trimming cost V 5 bases and J 6 bases, with 17 bases left between them. Germline CDR1 is SGHTA and CDR2 is FQGTGA. This CDR3 is built from 14 residues. DNA of the CDR3: TGTGCCAGCAGCAACGGGCTACAGGGTTCCGAGCAGTACTTC. Translation gives CASSNGLQGSEQYF. Supplemented by reference TRBV7-3 and TRBJ2-7, the full variable domain reads GAGVSQTPSNKVTEKGKYVELRCDPISGHTALYWYRQSLGQGPEFLIYFQGTGAADDSGLPNDRFFAVRPEGSVSTLKIQRTERGDSAVYLCASSNGLQGSEQYFGPGTRLTVT.

The V call is TRBV5-1, the J call TRBJ2-1; TRBD1 matches 11 bases. V lost 8 bases and J lost 8; bases outside the gene matches: 12. This CDR3 contains 15 residues. Germline V lookup: CDR1 SGHRS, CDR2 YFSETQ. CDR3 nucleotide sequence: TGCGCCAGTAATCCCGGACAGGGGGCTCTGGATGAGCAGTTCTTC. Amino acid sequence: CASNPGQGALDEQFF.

The V call is TRBV7-2, the J call TRBJ2-7; TRBD1 aligns across 10 bases. The CDR3 runs 16 residues. The germline V gene has CDR1 SGHTA and CDR2 FQGNSA. V was pared by 1 base and J by 1 base, with 4 bases of the junction left unmatched. The chain's CDR3 is CASSLVGQGISYEQYF. The CDR3 nucleotides are TGTGCCAGCAGCTTAGTGGGACAGGGGATTTCCTACGAGCAGTACTTC.

The chain has TRBV15 and TRBJ2-7; D unclear. The V gene lost 3 bases and the J gene lost 2 bases, with 17 bases spanning the gap. Germline assignment: CDR1 LNHNV and CDR2 YYDKDF (reference sequence). The CDR3 is made up of 16 amino acids. In DNA form, the CDR3 reads TGTGCCACCAGCAGTGTATTGGCGGAACAAACCTACGAGCAGTACTTC. It translates to CATSSVLAEQTYEQYF.

This sequence joins TRBV4-2 and TRBJ2-3, with a weak D call TRBD2 (5 bases). The V gene lost 2 bases and the J gene lost 6 bases, with 15 bases spanning the gap. The germline CDR1 and CDR2 sequences are LGHNA and YNFKEQ. The CDR3 is 15 residues long. The CDR3 protein is CASSQHGRADDTQYF. The CDR3 DNA sequence: TGTGCCAGCAGCCAACATGGGCGGGCCGATGATACGCAGTATTTT.

This clone was recorded a few times. The CDR3 sequence: CASQNTEAFF. The DNA of the CDR3 is TGTGCCAGCCAGAACACTGAAGCTTTCTTT. The rearrangement uses TRBV6-5 and TRBJ1-1; no reliable D call. CDR3 length: 10 residues. Trimming took off 8 bases at V and 1 base at J, with 2 bases between the two ends. The germline V gene has CDR1 MNHEY and CDR2 SVGAGI.

The chain joins TRBV6-5 to TRBJ2-3; possible D gene TRBD1, 6 bases. Germline V gene sequence: CDR1 MNHEY, CDR2 SVGAGI. The CDR3 is 16 residues long. V lost 0 bases and J lost 4, with 14 bases in between. CDR3 in DNA: TGTGCCAGCAGTTACTCGGGGTGGGGGCAGGCAGATACGCAGTATTTT. This codes for CASSYSGWGQADTQYF.

This chain connects TRBV19 to TRBJ2-7; D uncertain. Per the germline V gene, CDR1 is LNHDA and CDR2 is SQIVND (reference sequence). Between the trimmed V and J ends, which lost 3 bases and 5 bases, there was a span of 5 bases. This CDR3 has 11 residues. CDR3 protein: CASSIEDEQYF. CDR3 nucleotides: TGTGCCAGTAGTATCGAGGACGAGCAGTACTTC.

This chain links TRBV28 with TRBJ2-1, with 7 bases identical to TRBD2. The J segment lost 6 bases and the V segment lost 6 bases, leaving 2 bases of the junction unmatched. Looked up from germline, CDR1 is MDHEN and CDR2 is SYDVKM. This CDR3 contains 12 residues. Here the CDR3 reads CASSRTSNEQFF. The CDR3 DNA sequence: TGTGCCAGCAGCAGGACTAGCAATGAGCAGTTCTTC.

The chain combines TRBV29-1 with TRBJ2-7, with D perhaps TRBD1 (7 bases). Germline lookup yields CDR1 SQVTM and CDR2 ANQGSEA. V dropped 4 bases and J dropped 2 bases, with 12 bases sitting between them. CDR3 length equals 13 residues. The CDR3 region is CSVVAGQPYEQYF. In DNA form, the CDR3 reads TGCAGCGTTGTTGCGGGACAGCCCTACGAGCAGTACTTC.

V and J are TRBV11-2 and TRBJ1-2; D is perhaps TRBD1 (5 bases). The ends were cut back, 0 bases at V and 4 bases at J, with 9 bases in the middle. Germline CDR1 reads SGHAT; CDR2 reads FQNNGV. The CDR3 sequence is 14 residues long. CDR3 coding DNA: TGTGCCAGCAGCTTAGACGGGGGAGGCTATGGCTACACCTTC. The encoded protein is CASSLDGGGYGYTF. The whole variable domain, remainder taken from reference TRBV11-2 and TRBJ1-2, is EAGVAQSPRYKIIEKRQSVAFWCNPISGHATLYWYQQILGQGPKLLIQFQNNGVVDDSQLPKDRFSAERLKGVDSTLKIQPAKLEDSAVYLCASSLDGGGYGYTFGSGTRLTVV.

This chain links TRBV28 with TRBJ2-1, with 10 bases aligning to TRBD2. The CDR3 covers 12 residues. Germline V gives CDR1 MDHEN, CDR2 SYDVKM. Trimming took 5 bases from V and 13 from J; bases not matched to a gene: 5. As DNA, the CDR3 is TGTGCCAGCAGTGAGCGGGAGGGCCTCCAGTTCTTC. Amino acid sequence: CASSEREGLQFF. Combining the CDR3 with reference TRBV28 and TRBJ2-1 gives the whole variable domain DVKVTQSSRYLVKRTGEKVFLECVQDMDHENMFWYRQDPGLGLRLIYFSYDVKMKEKGDIPEGYSVSREKKERFSLILESASTNQTSMYLCASSEREGLQFFGPGTRLTVL.

This sequence joins TRBV5-5 and TRBJ1-5; 7 bases are shared with TRBD1. V lost 4 bases and J lost 5; bases outside the gene matches: 9. This CDR3 is built from 15 residues. The germline CDR1 and CDR2 sequences are SGHKS and YYEKEE (reference sequence). CDR3 in DNA: TGTGCCAGCAGCGCCACCACAGGGGTCTATCAGCCCCAGCATTTT. Its translation: CASSATTGVYQPQHF.

The rearrangement uses TRBV28 and TRBJ1-1, with D hard to call. V was cut by 6 bases and J by 6 bases, with 11 bases left in between. Germline assignment: CDR1 MDHEN and CDR2 SYDVKM. The CDR3 has 12 residues. The CDR3 bases are TGTGCCAGCAGCCTTCGGGGTGCTGAAGCTTTCTTT. Translating gives CASSLRGAEAFF.

V usage is TRBV18 and J usage is TRBJ2-7; a possible D gene is TRBD1 (6 bases). The CDR3 spans 14 residues. From germline, CDR1 is KGHSH and CDR2 LQKENI. V lost 2 bases and J 7 bases, leaving 15 bases between the germline ends. The CDR3, as DNA: TGTGCCAGCTCACCATCCGCGGCCCAGGGGGAGCAGTACTTC. It codes for CASSPSAAQGEQYF.

The chain joins TRBV27 to TRBJ1-1; D might be TRBD1 (6 bases). V was clipped by 7 bases and J by 4 bases, with 16 bases between them. The CDR3 is made up of 14 amino acids. Germline CDR1 is MNHEY and CDR2 is SMNVEV (reference sequence). This CDR3 reads CASKIYRVGTEAFF. The CDR3 DNA reads as TGTGCCAGCAAAATTTACAGGGTGGGCACTGAAGCTTTCTTT.

The V gene is TRBV2, the J gene TRBJ2-3; 13 positions agree with TRBD2. J was trimmed by 5 bases and V by 4 bases; bases with no gene match: 3. The CDR3 has 15 amino acids. Germline loops: CDR1 SNHLY, CDR2 FYNNEI. Written as DNA, the CDR3 is TGTGCCAGCAGTGGGACTAGCGGGAGTGTAGATACGCAGTATTTT. Translation: CASSGTSGSVDTQYF.

This clone was picked up a small number of times. The chain recombines TRBV28 with TRBJ2-3, with D unclear. Per the germline V gene, CDR1 is MDHEN and CDR2 is SYDVKM. Between the trimmed V and J ends, which lost 7 bases and 4 bases, there was a span of 6 bases. The CDR3 is 11 residues long. The CDR3 here is CASTQSDTQYF. CDR3 in DNA: TGTGCCAGCACCCAGTCAGATACGCAGTATTTT.

There are a few counts of this clone. The CDR3 coding sequence is TGTGCCAGCAGCTCAAGAGCGGGAGTTCCTCCCGAAGTAGACAATGAGCAGTTCTTC. Protein sequence: CASSSRAGVPPEVDNEQFF. This sequence joins TRBV9 and TRBJ2-1, with 8 bases fitting TRBD2. The CDR3 runs 19 residues. Looked up from germline, CDR1 is SGDLS and CDR2 is YYNGEE. The V segment lost 4 bases and the J segment 5 bases; nucleotides outside the gene matches: 20.

The rearrangement uses TRBV28 and TRBJ1-2, with D possibly matching TRBD1 (6 bases). The V and J ends lost 4 bases and 4 bases respectively, with 16 bases between them. The germline V gene has CDR1 MDHEN and CDR2 SYDVKM. This CDR3 is built from 15 residues. The CDR3 nucleotides read TGTGCCAGCAGTTCCTACAGGGAAGGGGTCTATGGCTACACCTTC. Translated: CASSSYREGVYGYTF.